The next 6 T cell receptor beta chains were all read from a single sample in a study of metastatic and nonmetastatic thyroid tumors. Until they underwent thyroid surgery, no patient had received any treatment. TCRdb reassembled clones from the PCR reads with MiXCR. The sample has around 15,000 clones; roughly 23% are singletons. The source material was tumor tissue. The receptors stem from a female donor with papillary thyroid cancer or a benign thyroid nodule (not recorded which). Some clones in this sample may be carry-over from other donors' samples.

This clone has at least ten counts. One base away lies a much larger clone, so this may be a sequencing read error. The rearrangement links TRBV14 to TRBJ2-7; no clear D gene. CDR3 length: 14 residues. The germline gives CDR1 SGHDN, CDR2 FVKESK. The CDR3 region is CASSQSRTNYGQYF. The DNA for the CDR3 is TGTGCCAGCAGCCAATCCAGGACCAACTACGGGCAGTACTTC.

This clone was detected many times. V gene TRBV18 combines with J gene TRBJ2-7, with D unclear. The CDR3 consists of 12 residues. V lost 2 bases and J 2 bases, leaving 4 bases between the germline ends. Germline values: CDR1 KGHSH, CDR2 LQKENI. The DNA of the CDR3 is TGTGCCAGCTCACCAGCGGCCTACGAGCAGTACTTC. Protein sequence: CASSPAAYEQYF.

This clone is classed as medium-sized. The CDR3 DNA sequence: TGTGCCAGCAGTTTAGCCGGGATTGAGCAGTTCTTC. This sequence encodes CASSLAGIEQFF. The chain recombines TRBV27 with TRBJ2-1; possibly TRBD2 for D (5 bases). The CDR3 is made up of 12 amino acids. Trimming stripped 2 bases from V and 9 bases from J, with 8 bases between. Germline V CDR1 and CDR2: MNHEY, SMNVEV (reference sequence).

This clone was picked up one time. This chain connects TRBV5-1 to TRBJ1-5; tentative D call: TRBD1 (6 bases). The CDR3 length is 15 residues. Germline values: CDR1 SGHRS, CDR2 YFSETQ. Trimming left V 1 base short and J 4 bases short, with 12 bases between. CDR3 sequence reads: CASSLLQGPNQPQHF. As DNA, the CDR3 is TGCGCCAGCAGCTTGTTACAGGGCCCGAATCAGCCCCAGCATTTT.

This clone is termed medium-sized. The V call is TRBV9, the J call TRBJ2-7, with TRBD1 matching 11 bases. CDR1 is SGDLS, CDR2 YYNGEE, per germline. The CDR3 covers 16 residues. V shed 4 bases and J 3 bases; nucleotides not matched to a gene: 9. This CDR3 is CASSPGTGGNGYEQYF. In DNA form, the CDR3 reads TGTGCCAGCAGCCCCGGGACAGGGGGAAACGGCTACGAGCAGTACTTC. The whole variable domain, remainder taken from reference TRBV9 and TRBJ2-7, is DSGVTQTPKHLITATGQRVTLRCSPRSGDLSVYWYQQSLDQGLQFLIQYYNGEERAKGNILERFSAQQFPDLHSELNLSSLELGDSALYFCASSPGTGGNGYEQYFGPGTRLTVT.

The rearrangement uses TRBV5-1 and TRBJ2-2; tentatively, D is TRBD1 (6 bases). V was clipped by 1 base and J by 2 bases, with 12 bases between them. The CDR3 extends over 16 amino acids. The germline gives CDR1 SGHRS, CDR2 YFSETQ. CDR3 DNA sequence: TGCGCCAGCAGCTTGAGAGGGGGATCTAACACCGGGGAGCTGTTTTTT. This codes for CASSLRGGSNTGELFF.